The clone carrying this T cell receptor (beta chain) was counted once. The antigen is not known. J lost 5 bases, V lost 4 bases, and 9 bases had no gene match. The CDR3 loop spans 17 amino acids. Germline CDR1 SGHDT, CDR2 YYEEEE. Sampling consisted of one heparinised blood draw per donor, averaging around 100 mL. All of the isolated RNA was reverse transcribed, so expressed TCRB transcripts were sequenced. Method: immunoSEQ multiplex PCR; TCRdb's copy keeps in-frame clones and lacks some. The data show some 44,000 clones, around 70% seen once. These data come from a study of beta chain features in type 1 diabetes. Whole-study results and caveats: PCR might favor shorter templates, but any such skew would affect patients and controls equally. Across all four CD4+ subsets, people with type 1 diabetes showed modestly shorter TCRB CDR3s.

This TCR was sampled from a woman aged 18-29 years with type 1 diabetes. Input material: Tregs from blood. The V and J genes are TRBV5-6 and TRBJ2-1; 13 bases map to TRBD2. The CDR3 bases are TGTGCCAGCAGCGAACCGACTAGCGGGAGGACTCACAATGAGCAGTTCTTC. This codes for CASSEPTSGRTHNEQFF.